What follows are 25 T cell receptor beta chains derived from one specimen sequenced in a study of cytomegalovirus exposure and HLA in healthy donors. Sequenced by immunoSEQ multiplex PCR; TCRdb stores in-frame clones only, minus some. The sample consists of under 250,000 clones, roughly 85% of them appearing once. Sequencing was performed on PBMCs. The receptors here all came from a young woman in good health and CMV-seronegative.

V and J are TRBV7-3 and TRBJ2-2; D call uncertain. The length of the CDR3 is 15 residues. Germline CDR1 and CDR2: SGHTA and FQGTGA. The ends were cut back, 2 bases at V and 0 bases at J, with 7 bases in the middle. Here the CDR3 DNA reads TGTGCCAGCAGCTTAGTCCAGTCGAACACCGGGGAGCTGTTTTTT. Translation gives CASSLVQSNTGELFF.

The chain uses TRBV14 and TRBJ2-7; D might be TRBD1 (5 bases). The CDR3 contains 14 residues. Germline assignment: CDR1 SGHDN and CDR2 FVKESK. Deletions cut 2 bases from V and 2 bases from J, with 10 bases between. The CDR3 nucleotides are TGTGCCAGCAGCCAATACAGGTCCGCCTACGAGCAGTACTTC. Translated, it gives CASSQYRSAYEQYF.

V is TRBV9 and J is TRBJ2-5; 7 nucleotides match TRBD1. This CDR3 comprises 15 residues. J lost 1 base, V lost 4 bases, and 7 bases had no gene match. The germline V gene has CDR1 SGDLS and CDR2 YYNGEE. The CDR3 sequence is CASSPMGQRQETQYF. In nucleotides, the CDR3 is TGTGCCAGCAGCCCCATGGGACAGCGCCAAGAGACCCAGTACTTC.

In the case of this clone: Other DNA sequences in this sample translate to the same CDR3. The chain carries TRBV5-1 and TRBJ1-5, with D unresolved. V lost 4 bases, J lost 4 bases, and 9 bases lay in between. This CDR3 is 13 amino acids long. Germline CDR1 and CDR2: SGHRS and YFSETQ. The CDR3 bases are TGCGCCAGCAGCCCCGGGGATAATCAGCCCCAGCATTTT. Its translation is CASSPGDNQPQHF.

The chain carries TRBV2 and TRBJ2-5; D may be TRBD1 (5 bases). This CDR3 is 15 amino acids long. Trimming shortened V by 1 base and J by 2 bases, and 11 bases separated the two germline ends. Germline assignment: CDR1 SNHLY and CDR2 FYNNEI. CDR3 bases: TGTGCCAGCAGTGAAGGGATCACAGGTCAAGAGACCCAGTACTTC. This translates into CASSEGITGQETQYF.

The J gene is TRBJ2-1, the V gene TRBV13; 10 bases fit TRBD2. Germline CDR1 reads PRHDT; CDR2 reads FYEKMQ (reference sequence). The CDR3 runs to 15 residues. Unmatched junction bases numbered 6, after V lost 5 bases and J lost 5 bases. The CDR3 region is CASSDGLAVHNEQFF. CDR3 DNA: TGTGCCAGCAGCGATGGACTAGCGGTCCACAATGAGCAGTTCTTC.

J is TRBJ1-2 and V is TRBV30; no definite D call. Trimming shortened V by 5 bases and J by 7 bases, and 20 bases separated the two germline ends. Germline lookup yields CDR1 GTSNPN and CDR2 SVGIG (reference sequence). The CDR3 has 14 residues. The CDR3, as DNA: TGTGCCTGGGACCCCGCGAGCGGGATAGGTGGCTACACCTTC. It yields the protein CAWDPASGIGGYTF.

The rearrangement joins TRBV30 to TRBJ2-1, with 8 bases lining up with TRBD2. The ends lost 0 bases at V and 4 bases at J; junction bases unmatched: 5. This CDR3 region has 15 residues. CDR1 is GTSNPN and CDR2 is SVGIG in the germline V gene (reference sequence). CDR3 nucleotides: TGTGCCTGGAGTGTTGTCAGCGGGGGTTACAATGAGCAGTTCTTC. Its protein product is CAWSVVSGGYNEQFF.

The chain is built from TRBV6-1 and TRBJ2-1; 8 bases match TRBD1. Unmatched junction bases numbered 5, after V lost 4 bases and J lost 3 bases. CDR1 and CDR2 (germline): MNHNS, SASEGT. The CDR3 sequence is 15 residues long. CDR3 residues: CASSGDRNVYNEQFF. The CDR3 bases are TGTGCCAGCAGTGGGGACAGGAATGTCTACAATGAGCAGTTCTTC.

This clone was observed a handful of times. This chain's CDR3 is CASRADSPSSPLHF. CDR3 DNA: TGTGCCAGCAGGGCGGACTCTCCAAGTTCACCCCTCCACTTT. This chain links TRBV6-1 with TRBJ1-6; no definite D call. The ends were cut back, 6 bases at V and 9 bases at J, with 15 bases in the middle. Looked up from germline, CDR1 is MNHNS and CDR2 is SASEGT. The CDR3 covers 14 residues.

In this sample, this clone turned up a few times. The chain combines TRBV10-2 with TRBJ2-1, with unresolved D. The CDR3 runs 11 residues. V lost 6 bases to trimming and J lost 6 bases, with 6 bases between them. Per the germline V gene, CDR1 is WSHSY and CDR2 is SAAADI. Written as DNA, the CDR3 is TGCGCCAGCAGACTGACCAATGAGCAGTTCTTC. Translated, it gives CASRLTNEQFF.

The rearrangement links TRBV7-3 to TRBJ2-5; 8 bases are a match to TRBD2. Looked up from germline, CDR1 is SGHTA and CDR2 is FQGTGA. The CDR3 is 17 amino acids. After removal of 5 bases from V and 6 bases from J, the junction contained 17 bases not matched to a gene. CDR3 region: CASSPRGVAGGPKTQYF. The CDR3 bases are TGTGCCAGCAGCCCAAGGGGGGTGGCGGGAGGCCCTAAGACCCAGTACTTC.

J is TRBJ1-2 and V is TRBV30; D uncertain. V was shortened by 3 bases and J by 8 bases, with 10 bases between the two germline ends. This CDR3 comprises 11 residues. Per germline, CDR1 GTSNPN and CDR2 SVGIG (reference sequence). This CDR3 is CAWSGLTGYTF. In DNA form, the CDR3 reads TGTGCCTGGAGCGGGCTCACGGGCTACACCTTC.

The J gene is TRBJ1-4, the V gene TRBV25-1, with D perhaps TRBD1 (6 bases). Germline V CDR1 and CDR2: MGHDK, SYGVNS. The CDR3 covers 15 residues. Trimming removed 1 base from V and 8 bases from J, with 14 bases in between. CDR3 nucleotide sequence: TGTGCCAGCAGTGAATCGTGGGGACAAGGAGAAAAACTGTTTTTT. It specifies CASSESWGQGEKLFF.

The chain is built from TRBV27 and TRBJ2-4; D gene ambiguous. The CDR3 is made up of 14 amino acids. CDR1 is MNHEY, CDR2 SMNVEV, per germline (reference sequence). V was clipped by 5 bases and J by 1 base, with 9 bases between them. The CDR3: CASSPLGAKNIQYF. The CDR3 bases are TGTGCCAGCAGTCCGCTTGGGGCCAAAAACATTCAGTACTTC.

This clone was recorded a few times. The chain uses TRBV6-5 and TRBJ1-1; D is unresolved. V was shortened by 6 bases and J by 0 bases, with 11 bases between the two germline ends. Germline V gene sequence: CDR1 MNHEY, CDR2 SVGAGI. The CDR3 runs 14 residues. The CDR3 DNA reads as TGTGCCAGCAGAGAGGACGTCCTGAACACTGAAGCTTTCTTT. This codes for CASREDVLNTEAFF.

This clone has more than one count but fewer than ten. The chain combines TRBV28 with TRBJ2-6; D remains ambiguous. Per germline, CDR1 MDHEN and CDR2 SYDVKM. Deletions cut 3 bases from V and 1 base from J, with 7 bases between. The CDR3 contains 15 residues. The CDR3: CASSFLGSGANVLTF. The DNA for the CDR3 is TGTGCCAGCAGTTTTCTTGGTTCTGGGGCCAACGTCCTGACTTTC.

This clone was found many times. The chain couples TRBV10-2 to TRBJ1-5; D is unclear. The V gene lost 2 bases and the J gene lost 6 bases, with 11 bases spanning the gap. Germline loops: CDR1 WSHSY, CDR2 SAAADI. The CDR3 loop spans 14 amino acids. The CDR3 DNA is TGCGCCAGCAGTGAGCAAAGCAACAGTCAGCCCCAGCATTTT. It translates to CASSEQSNSQPQHF.

This chain links TRBV30 with TRBJ1-3; D perhaps matches TRBD1 (5 bases). This CDR3 is built from 14 residues. Germline values: CDR1 GTSNPN, CDR2 SVGIG (reference sequence). Trimming removed 4 bases at V and 0 bases at J, with 10 bases between. CDR3 protein: CAWTGPLSGNTIYF. The CDR3 DNA is TGTGCCTGGACGGGACCGCTCTCTGGAAACACCATATATTTT.

This clone was picked up one time. This sequence joins TRBV6-6 and TRBJ2-7; D gene unclear. CDR3 length: 12 residues. Deletions cut 11 bases from V and 3 bases from J, with 14 bases between. Germline CDR1 is MNHNY and CDR2 is SVGAGI (reference sequence). This chain's CDR3 is CASPAPVYEQYF. The CDR3 DNA is TGTGCCTCTCCGGCCCCTGTCTACGAGCAGTACTTC.

V is TRBV15 and J is TRBJ2-1; D is ambiguous. There are 18 residues in the CDR3. Per the germline V gene, CDR1 is LNHNV and CDR2 is YYDKDF (reference sequence). V dropped 0 bases and J dropped 5 bases, with 20 bases sitting between them. In DNA form, the CDR3 reads TGTGCCACCAGCAGAGATCCCCGGGTCCCGCTAAAGGACAATGAGCAGTTCTTC. Translation gives CATSRDPRVPLKDNEQFF. The full variable domain, rest sourced from reference TRBV15 and TRBJ2-1, is DAMVIQNPRYQVTQFGKPVTLSCSQTLNHNVMYWYQQKSSQAPKLLFHYYDKDFNNEADTPDNFQSRRPNTSFCFLDIRSPGLGDTAMYLCATSRDPRVPLKDNEQFFGPGTRLTVL.

This clone was seen many times. V usage is TRBV30 and J usage is TRBJ2-3; TRBD1 might be the D (6 bases). The V end lost 6 bases, the J end lost 2 bases, and 9 bases lay between the germline ends. This CDR3 region has 12 residues. Germline V lookup: CDR1 GTSNPN, CDR2 SVGIG (reference sequence). The DNA of the CDR3 is TGTGCCTGTCTGGGGGCCACAGATACGCAGTATTTT. Residues: CACLGATDTQYF.

This sequence joins TRBV30 and TRBJ1-2; perhaps TRBD1 as D (6 bases). Germline CDR1 reads GTSNPN; CDR2 reads SVGIG (reference sequence). This CDR3 is 13 amino acids long. Trimming stripped 2 bases from V and 4 bases from J, with 11 bases between. CDR3 in amino acids: CAWSSGVSYGYTF. CDR3 sequence (DNA): TGTGCCTGGAGTTCAGGGGTCAGCTATGGCTACACCTTC.

V usage is TRBV27 and J usage is TRBJ1-1; 7 bases align to TRBD1. The J segment lost 0 bases and the V segment lost 7 bases, leaving 5 bases of the junction unmatched. The CDR3 totals 14 residues. The germline V gene has CDR1 MNHEY and CDR2 SMNVEV (reference sequence). The CDR3: CASMRGLMNTEAFF. In DNA, the CDR3 is TGTGCCAGCATGAGGGGGCTAATGAACACTGAAGCTTTCTTT.

The chain couples TRBV29-1 to TRBJ2-5; TRBD1 agrees at 10 bases. The CDR3 consists of 12 residues. The J segment lost 9 bases and the V segment lost 2 bases, leaving 3 bases of the junction unmatched. Germline CDR1 and CDR2: SQVTM and ANQGSEA. The CDR3 region is CSVERDRGAQYF. Written as DNA, the CDR3 is TGCAGCGTTGAACGGGACAGGGGAGCCCAGTACTTC.